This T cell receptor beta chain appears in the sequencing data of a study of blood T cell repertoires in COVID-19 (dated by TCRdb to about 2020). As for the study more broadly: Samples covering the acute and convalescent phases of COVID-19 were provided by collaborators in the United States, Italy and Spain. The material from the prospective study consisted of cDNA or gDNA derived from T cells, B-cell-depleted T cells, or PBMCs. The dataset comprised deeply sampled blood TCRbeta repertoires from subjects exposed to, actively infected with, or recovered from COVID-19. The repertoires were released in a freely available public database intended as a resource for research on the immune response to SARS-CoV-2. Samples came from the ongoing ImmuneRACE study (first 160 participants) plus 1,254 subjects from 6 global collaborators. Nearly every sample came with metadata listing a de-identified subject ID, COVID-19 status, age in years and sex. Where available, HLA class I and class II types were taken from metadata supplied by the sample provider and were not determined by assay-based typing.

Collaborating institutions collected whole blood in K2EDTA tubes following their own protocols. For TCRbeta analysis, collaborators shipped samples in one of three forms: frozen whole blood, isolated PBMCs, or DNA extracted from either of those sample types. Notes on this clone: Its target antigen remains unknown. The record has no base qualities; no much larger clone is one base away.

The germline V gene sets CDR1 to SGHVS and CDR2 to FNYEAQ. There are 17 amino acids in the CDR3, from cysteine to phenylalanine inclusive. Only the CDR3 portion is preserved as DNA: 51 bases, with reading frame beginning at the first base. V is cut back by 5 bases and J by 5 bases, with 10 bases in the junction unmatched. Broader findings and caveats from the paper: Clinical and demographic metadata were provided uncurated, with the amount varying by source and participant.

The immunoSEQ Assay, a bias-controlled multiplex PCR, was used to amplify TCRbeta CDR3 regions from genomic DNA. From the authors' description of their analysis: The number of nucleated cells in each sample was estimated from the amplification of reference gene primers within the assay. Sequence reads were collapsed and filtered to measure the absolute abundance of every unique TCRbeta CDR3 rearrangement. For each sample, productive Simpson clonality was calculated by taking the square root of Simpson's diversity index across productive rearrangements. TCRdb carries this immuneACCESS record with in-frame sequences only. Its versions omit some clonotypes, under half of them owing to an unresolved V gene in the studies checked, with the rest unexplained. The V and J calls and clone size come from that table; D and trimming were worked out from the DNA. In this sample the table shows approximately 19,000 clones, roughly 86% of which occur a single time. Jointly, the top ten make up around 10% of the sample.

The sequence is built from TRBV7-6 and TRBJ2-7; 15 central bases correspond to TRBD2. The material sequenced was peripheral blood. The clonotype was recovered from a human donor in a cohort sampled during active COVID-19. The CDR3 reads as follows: CASSTPGLAGGRDEQYF. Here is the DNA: TGTGCCAGCAGCACCCCAGGACTAGCGGGGGGGCGTGACGAGCAGTACTTC.